In its sample, the clone carrying this TCR beta chain was seen many times. Its antigen is unidentified. V was pared by 5 bases and J by 6 bases, with 20 bases between. CDR1 is SGHTA, CDR2 FQGNSA, per germline. This CDR3 spans 16 amino acids. Alongside a J-beta primer mix, a sample-barcoded 5' primer served in a second PCR lasting roughly 7 to 11 cycles. MiXCR, run by TCRdb on the 5' RACE reads, gives a single entry per CDR3 protein. Here the sample spans about 700,000 distinct CDR3 sequences, about 30% being singletons. This record comes from a study of blood T cells in healthy people across ages. Study-wide findings and caveats: Per million T cells, the diversity of TCR beta decreased roughly linearly as age advanced.

The chain has TRBV7-2 and TRBJ2-1, with D possibly being TRBD2 (6 bases). This TCR came from a woman of 80 years or more in good health. Sequenced input: blood. CDR3 in amino acids: CASSGGGATVGNEQFF. CDR3 nucleotide sequence: TGTGCCAGCAGCGGAGGCGGGGCCACCGTGGGCAATGAGCAGTTCTTC.